This T cell receptor (beta chain) comes out of a study of T cell responses to AZD1222 COVID-19 vaccine. Study observations and caveats: Close to half of spike-specific TCRs reportedly recognize unmutated variant regions.

A remark on this clone: Its antigen remains unknown.

Profiled with immunoSEQ multiplex PCR; TCRdb holds only in-frame clones, not every one. The sample holds 35,000 to 55,000 clones, 83% seen once. The V gene's germline CDR1 is MNHEY and CDR2 SMNVEV (reference sequence). The CDR3 sequence is 15 residues long. V lost 5 bases, J lost 4 bases, and 15 bases lay in between. Specimen: peripheral blood, collected on day 0 of AZD1222 vaccination. The TCR sequence derives from an adult in good health. The J gene is TRBJ2-1, the V gene TRBV27, with D possibly TRBD2 on 6 matching bases. CDR3 in DNA: TGTGCCAGCAGTCTCCTGGGCGGGGCTTACAATGAGCAGTTCTTC. This translates into CASSLLGGAYNEQFF.